This T cell receptor (beta chain) was captured by sequencing in a study of persistence of HIV-infected CD4 T cells. J was trimmed by 2 bases and V by 4 bases; bases with no gene match: 8. The CDR3 loop spans 16 amino acids. CDR1 and CDR2 (germline): LGHNA, YNFKEQ. The count of this clone is one. What it binds is unknown. Stimulation used 9 to 10 ug/mL lysate from CMV-infected fibroblasts. Memory cells lacking CD40L and CD69 with high CD45RO were sorted. Inclusion required CMV-positive serology and CD4+ counts above 400 cells/uL. An approximately 18-hour stimulation of CD8-depleted PBMCs used anti-CD28/CD49d costimulation, CD40-blocking antibody and enfuvirtide. Notes on the study in general: CMV- and Gag-responding cells had lower TCRbeta richness than CD3/CD28-responding cells.

The libraries were made with immunoSEQ version 4 in survey mode. The table came from immunoSEQ multiplex PCR; TCRdb's copy has only in-frame clones and leaves some out. The sample lists some 41,000 clones; 80% were seen once. The chain has TRBV4-2 and TRBJ2-3; 8 nucleotides match TRBD2. Sequences were derived from CD4+ T cells sorted from PBMCs after approximately 19-hour stimulation, sampled from a patient who received antiretroviral therapy. The clonotype originates from an adult man with HIV who was CMV-seropositive. CDR3 nucleotide sequence: TGTGCCAGCAGCCCAGGGGCGGGGGGCCTCACAGATACGCAGTATTTT. Translating gives CASSPGAGGLTDTQYF.